These T cell receptor beta chains were read from a single sample in a study of regulatory T cells in long-lasting Graves disease. TCRdb passed the multiplex PCR reads through MiXCR, listing each CDR3 protein once. The sample yields fewer than 450,000 distinct CDR3 sequences, less than 25% seen once. Sequenced material: peripheral blood mononuclear cells (PBMCs), taken when the disease was refractory, from a patient treated with antithyroid drugs. These receptors all stem from a female donor with Graves disease. Each CDR3 is given with its conserved first and last residue. Fields, in order: V gene, D gene, J gene, clone size, CDR3 DNA, CDR3 protein. The D gene is left open where the match is weak. Clone size is not always given. Where it is, it says once, few, many or a class for expanded clones.

v_gene: TRBV28
d_gene: NA
j_gene: TRBJ1-2
abundance: many
CDR3nt: TGTGCCAGCAGTTTATCCCTCGCAAAGAATGGCTACACCTTC
CDR3aa: CASSLSLAKNGYTF

v_gene: TRBV4-1
d_gene: NA
j_gene: TRBJ2-2
abundance: NA
CDR3nt: TGCGCCAGCAGCCTTATGGTTACCGGGGAGCTGTTTTTT
CDR3aa: CASSLMVTGELFF

v_gene: TRBV11-2
d_gene: TRBD2
j_gene: TRBJ2-7
abundance: many
CDR3nt: TGTGCCAGCAGTAGAAGCACTAGCGGTACCTACGAGCAGTACTTC
CDR3aa: CASSRSTSGTYEQYF

v_gene: TRBV11-2
d_gene: NA
j_gene: TRBJ1-5
abundance: many
CDR3nt: TGTGCCAGCAGCCCCACTTTTGACCAGCCCCAGCATTTT
CDR3aa: CASSPTFDQPQHF

v_gene: TRBV9
d_gene: TRBD2
j_gene: TRBJ2-1
abundance: NA
CDR3nt: TGTGCCAGCAGTCCCATTTCGGGACTAGCGGGAGGGATTTCCAATGAGCAGTTCTTC
CDR3aa: CASSPISGLAGGISNEQFF

v_gene: TRBV20-1
d_gene: NA
j_gene: TRBJ1-1
abundance: NA
CDR3nt: TGCAGTGCCCCACCGGGGGCCGGGCCTGAAGCTTTCTTT
CDR3aa: CSAPPGAGPEAFF

v_gene: TRBV7-3
d_gene: TRBD1
j_gene: TRBJ2-6
abundance: NA
CDR3nt: TGTGCCAGCAGCGTTCTGGGGACAGGGTGGTCTGGGGCCAACGTCCTGACTTTC
CDR3aa: CASSVLGTGWSGANVLTF

v_gene: TRBV5-1
d_gene: NA
j_gene: TRBJ2-3
abundance: few
CDR3nt: TGCGCCAGCAGCCCCGACCCGACAAGCACAGATACGCAGTATTTT
CDR3aa: CASSPDPTSTDTQYF

v_gene: TRBV30
d_gene: NA
j_gene: TRBJ2-5
abundance: many
CDR3nt: TGTGCCTGGAGCCCCACCTGGCGGGAACAAGAGACCCAGTACTTC
CDR3aa: CAWSPTWREQETQYF

v_gene: TRBV15
d_gene: TRBD1
j_gene: TRBJ2-5
abundance: NA
CDR3nt: TGTGCCACCAGCAGGACCCAGACAGGGGAAGAGACCCAGTACTTC
CDR3aa: CATSRTQTGEETQYF

v_gene: TRBV5-1
d_gene: TRBD1
j_gene: TRBJ2-2
abundance: NA
CDR3nt: TGCGCCAGCACTGTACAGGGGATGAACACCGGGGAGCTGTTTTTT
CDR3aa: CASTVQGMNTGELFF

v_gene: TRBV28
d_gene: NA
j_gene: TRBJ2-1
abundance: few
CDR3nt: TGTGCCAGCAACACGGGACAAGCCTACAATGAGCAGTTCTTC
CDR3aa: CASNTGQAYNEQFF

v_gene: TRBV13
d_gene: NA
j_gene: TRBJ2-5
abundance: many
CDR3nt: TGTGCCAGCAGCTTAGAAGAGGGAGAAGAGACCCAGTACTTC
CDR3aa: CASSLEEGEETQYF

v_gene: TRBV20-1
d_gene: TRBD2
j_gene: TRBJ2-5
abundance: NA
CDR3nt: TGCAGTGCTGAGAACGGGACTAGCAGAAAGGCCCAGTACTTC
CDR3aa: CSAENGTSRKAQYF

v_gene: TRBV24-1
d_gene: NA
j_gene: TRBJ2-5
abundance: NA
CDR3nt: TGTGCCACCAGGGCAGAGGGGGAAGAGACCCAGTACTTC
CDR3aa: CATRAEGEETQYF

v_gene: TRBV30
d_gene: TRBD1
j_gene: TRBJ1-4
abundance: few
CDR3nt: TGTGCCTGGAGTGTTGGACAGGGAAGGGTTGAAAAACTGTTTTTT
CDR3aa: CAWSVGQGRVEKLFF

v_gene: TRBV3-1
d_gene: TRBD2
j_gene: TRBJ2-1
abundance: NA
CDR3nt: TGTGCCAGCAGCCATGGACTAGGGACCTACAATGAGCAGTTCTTC
CDR3aa: CASSHGLGTYNEQFF

v_gene: TRBV7-9
d_gene: TRBD2
j_gene: TRBJ2-2
abundance: NA
CDR3nt: TGTGCCAGCAGCTCGGGACTAGGGCTGTTTTTT
CDR3aa: CASSSGLGLFF